These 32 T cell receptor beta chains came from one sample sequenced in a study of shared clonotypes between healthy human individuals (dated by TCRdb to 2020 to 2022). The library was obtained by the immunoSEQ multiplex PCR assay. This immuneACCESS table, as held by TCRdb, lists in-frame sequences with V and J called but not all clones. Of the missing ones, under half trace to an unresolved V gene in checked studies; the others have no known cause. The sample table shows about 700,000 clones, and roughly 94% are seen once. 24% of the sample is held by the ten biggest clonotypes. For the CD8 naive samples, CD45RO-negative cells were positively selected for CCR7, yielding a CD45RA+CCR7+ population from which TemRA cells were excluded. The sequencing sample was made of naive CD8+ T cells sorted from blood. Per the publication, the cell subset or site label means: CD45RA+CCR7+. These receptor sequences come from a man aged 25 to 45 in good health.

V gene TRBV28 combines with J gene TRBJ1-2, with 10 bases that match TRBD1. The CDR3 consists of 14 residues. V shed 7 bases and J 8 bases; nucleotides not matched to a gene: 10. The germline V gene has CDR1 MDHEN and CDR2 SYDVKM. CDR3 in amino acids: CASTRTGGRGGYTF. For the CDR3, the DNA is TGTGCCAGCACCAGGACAGGGGGTCGTGGAGGCTACACCTTC.

This chain uses TRBV30 with TRBJ1-5; D remains ambiguous. V lost 3 bases and J 5 bases, leaving 11 bases between the germline ends. This CDR3 comprises 13 residues. The germline CDR1 and CDR2 sequences are GTSNPN and SVGIG (reference sequence). The CDR3: CAWRRVSHQPQHF. CDR3 coding DNA: TGTGCCTGGAGGCGAGTCTCCCATCAGCCCCAGCATTTT.

V is TRBV9 and J is TRBJ2-7; D is perhaps TRBD1 (5 bases). Germline CDR1 reads SGDLS; CDR2 reads YYNGEE. The CDR3 spans 15 residues. The V and J ends lost 2 bases and 0 bases respectively, with 12 bases between them. CDR3 bases: TGTGCCAGCAGCGTGTGGGGCGCAGGCTCCTACGAGCAGTACTTC. Translation: CASSVWGAGSYEQYF.

The chain uses TRBV14 and TRBJ2-6, with TRBD1 matching 8 bases. Germline V gives CDR1 SGHDN, CDR2 FVKESK. The V and J ends lost 2 bases and 1 base, in that order; junction bases with no gene match: 10. The CDR3 length is 19 residues. The CDR3: CASSQNLGQAVSGANVLTF. As DNA, the CDR3 is TGTGCCAGCAGCCAAAATCTGGGACAGGCAGTTTCTGGGGCCAACGTCCTGACTTTC. Variable domain in full (rest from reference TRBV14 and TRBJ2-6): EAGVTQFPSHSVIEKGQTVTLRCDPISGHDNLYWYRRVMGKEIKFLLHFVKESKQDESGMPNNRFLAERTGGTYSTLKVQPAELEDSGVYFCASSQNLGQAVSGANVLTFGAGSRLTVL.

The V gene is TRBV6-1, the J gene TRBJ2-7; D may match TRBD1 or TRBD2 (5 bases each). With 4 bases removed from V and 4 bases from J, the gap between germline ends came to 14 bases. The CDR3 sequence is 14 residues long. Germline values: CDR1 MNHNS, CDR2 SASEGT. CDR3 bases: TGTGCCAGCAGTGGGGTGGGGGTAGGGTACGAGCAGTACTTC. Its translation: CASSGVGVGYEQYF.

This clone was seen a handful of times. The V and J genes are TRBV5-1 and TRBJ2-1; 7 nucleotides match TRBD2. CDR1 and CDR2 from the germline V gene are SGHRS and YFSETQ. V shed 1 base and J 2 bases; nucleotides not matched to a gene: 6. The length of the CDR3 is 16 residues. The CDR3, as DNA: TGCGCCAGCAGCTTGATAAGCGGGATTCCCTACAATGAGCAGTTCTTC. It yields the protein CASSLISGIPYNEQFF.

This chain uses TRBV7-9 with TRBJ2-7; weak D call: TRBD2 (6 bases). CDR3 length equals 13 residues. The V gene lost 5 bases and the J gene lost 6 bases, with 14 bases spanning the gap. Germline CDR1 and CDR2: SEHNR and FQNEAQ (reference sequence). The CDR3 sequence: CASSPLGLAEQYF. The CDR3 nucleotides are TGTGCCAGCAGCCCATTGGGACTGGCCGAGCAGTACTTC.

The chain combines TRBV29-1 with TRBJ2-2; no clear D gene. The V gene's germline CDR1 is SQVTM and CDR2 ANQGSEA. V lost 3 bases and J 2 bases, leaving 13 bases between the germline ends. The CDR3 runs 15 residues. CDR3 amino acids: CSVELGDRNTGELFF. The CDR3, as DNA: TGCAGCGTTGAGTTAGGAGATCGAAACACCGGGGAGCTGTTTTTT.

The rearrangement joins TRBV2 to TRBJ2-7; D remains unclear. This CDR3 region has 13 residues. Germline V gives CDR1 SNHLY, CDR2 FYNNEI. V dropped 8 bases and J dropped 1 base, with 12 bases sitting between them. This CDR3 reads CASSKLESYEQYF. For the CDR3, the DNA is TGTGCCAGCTCTAAATTAGAGTCCTACGAGCAGTACTTC.

The gene calls are TRBV27 and TRBJ2-1; D gene unclear. The CDR3 is 11 residues long. CDR1 MNHEY and CDR2 SMNVEV come from the germline V gene (reference sequence). V was clipped by 7 bases and J by 7 bases, with 8 bases between them. This CDR3 reads CASILGNEQFF. CDR3 DNA sequence: TGTGCCAGCATTCTGGGGAATGAGCAGTTCTTC.

In this sample, this clone turned up once. The chain combines TRBV7-8 with TRBJ2-7; tentatively, D is TRBD2 (5 bases). Germline assignment: CDR1 SGHVS and CDR2 FQNEAQ. Trimming took 1 base from V and 4 from J, leaving 17 bases between them. This CDR3 spans 16 amino acids. CDR3 amino acids: CASSLERAGYQYEQYF. CDR3 sequence (DNA): TGTGCCAGCAGCTTAGAGAGGGCAGGATACCAGTACGAGCAGTACTTC.

This clone occurred a few times. V gene TRBV6-4 combines with J gene TRBJ2-3; no clear D. This CDR3 region has 13 residues. Germline CDR1 reads MRHNA; CDR2 reads SNTAGT. The V and J ends lost 5 bases and 2 bases respectively, with 8 bases between them. The DNA of the CDR3 is TGTGCCAGCAGTCTCTCCCCCACAGATACGCAGTATTTT. Translation gives CASSLSPTDTQYF.

The rearrangement uses TRBV27 and TRBJ2-7; no reliable D call. Germline V lookup: CDR1 MNHEY, CDR2 SMNVEV (reference sequence). Trimming pared 7 bases from V and 6 bases from J, leaving 16 bases between. The CDR3 totals 13 residues. The CDR3 region has the DNA TGTGCCAGCAATCCCTTTCACGGAGCCGAGCAGTACTTC. It translates to CASNPFHGAEQYF.

The V gene is TRBV4-3, the J gene TRBJ1-3, with TRBD1 as a possible D gene (5 bases). V lost 4 bases, J lost 4 bases, and 14 bases lay in between. This CDR3 has 15 amino acids. Germline V CDR1 and CDR2: LGHNA, YSLEER. Here the CDR3 DNA reads TGCGCCAGCAGCCCAAACCGGGACGGCGGAAACACCATATATTTT. Its protein is CASSPNRDGGNTIYF.

The V call is TRBV5-1, the J call TRBJ1-5, with 7 bases fitting TRBD1. J gave up 1 base and V 2 bases, and 3 bases lay outside the gene matches. CDR3 size: 15 residues. Germline assignment: CDR1 SGHRS and CDR2 YFSETQ. The CDR3 region is CASSFSGQSNQPQHF. As DNA, the CDR3 is TGCGCCAGCAGCTTCTCGGGACAGAGCAATCAGCCCCAGCATTTT.

Regarding this clone: This specimen includes other DNA sequences encoding the same CDR3. The J gene is TRBJ2-3, the V gene TRBV28; TRBD2 agrees at 12 bases. CDR3 length: 15 amino acids. With 6 bases clipped from V and 3 bases from J, the junction kept 4 bases outside the gene matches. Germline loops: CDR1 MDHEN, CDR2 SYDVKM. The CDR3 loop reads CASRTGTSGTDTQYF. CDR3 nucleotides: TGTGCCAGCAGAACCGGGACTAGCGGGACAGATACGCAGTATTTT.

This clone was seen more than once but under ten times. The V and J genes are TRBV6-6 and TRBJ1-4; unclear D gene. The germline V and J ends were trimmed by 0 bases and 7 bases, with 6 bases remaining between them. This CDR3 has 13 residues. In germline, CDR1 is MNHNY, CDR2 SVGAGI (reference sequence). CDR3 protein: CASSYSLGEKLFF. DNA of the CDR3: TGTGCCAGCAGTTACTCCTTGGGTGAAAAACTGTTTTTT.

CDR3 amino acids: CASSLSWGDQPQHF. CDR3 DNA sequence: TGTGCCAGCAGTTTATCCTGGGGGGATCAGCCCCAGCATTTT. The rearrangement links TRBV27 to TRBJ1-5, with D possibly TRBD1 on 5 matching bases. CDR3 size: 14 residues. Germline CDR1 and CDR2: MNHEY and SMNVEV (reference sequence). V was shortened by 0 bases and J by 5 bases, with 8 bases between the two germline ends.

The rearrangement uses TRBV27 and TRBJ2-1; TRBD2 aligns across 8 bases. This CDR3 has 15 residues. V was pared by 3 bases and J by 8 bases, with 9 bases of the junction left unmatched. Per germline, CDR1 MNHEY and CDR2 SMNVEV (reference sequence). CDR3 DNA sequence: TGTGCCAGCAGTTTCAACGGGAGGGCCGTCGATGAGCAGTTCTTC. Its protein is CASSFNGRAVDEQFF.

This chain connects TRBV5-1 to TRBJ2-1; 9 positions agree with TRBD2. J gave up 6 bases and V 3 bases, and 7 bases lay outside the gene matches. Germline values: CDR1 SGHRS, CDR2 YFSETQ. The CDR3 covers 15 residues. The CDR3: CASSSLAGLGNEQFF. The CDR3 DNA sequence: TGCGCCAGCAGCTCCCTAGCGGGACTTGGCAATGAGCAGTTCTTC. Based on the CDR3 plus reference TRBV5-1 and TRBJ2-1, the full variable domain is KAGVTQTPRYLIKTRGQQVTLSCSPISGHRSVSWYQQTPGQGLQFLFEYFSETQRNKGNFPGRFSGRQFSNSRSEMNVSTLELGDSALYLCASSSLAGLGNEQFFGPGTRLTVL.

This clone was counted a single time. The rearrangement joins TRBV2 to TRBJ1-2, with TRBD1 matching 7 bases. The germline V gene has CDR1 SNHLY and CDR2 FYNNEI. CDR3 length: 12 residues. J lost 6 bases, V lost 9 bases, and 7 bases had no gene match. The CDR3 loop reads CASPGQTNGYTF. CDR3 sequence (DNA): TGTGCCAGTCCGGGACAGACGAATGGCTACACCTTC.

This chain links TRBV13 with TRBJ1-5; D may be TRBD1 (6 bases). Trimming stripped 0 bases from V and 4 bases from J, with 13 bases between. Per germline, CDR1 PRHDT and CDR2 FYEKMQ (reference sequence). The CDR3 totals 16 residues. CDR3 in DNA: TGTGCCAGCAGCTTAGGAGGGGGAGGGTTTAATCAGCCCCAGCATTTT. Amino acids: CASSLGGGGFNQPQHF.

The DNA for the CDR3 is TGTGCCAGCAGCGGAAACCCCGGGACTGAAGCTTTCTTT. It is translated as CASSGNPGTEAFF. The V gene is TRBV5-6, the J gene TRBJ1-1; D gene unclear. The V gene lost 4 bases and the J gene lost 5 bases, with 12 bases spanning the gap. The germline CDR1 and CDR2 sequences are SGHDT and YYEEEE. The CDR3 contains 13 residues.

V usage is TRBV11-2 and J usage is TRBJ2-5; tentatively, D is TRBD1 or TRBD2 (7 bases each). The CDR3 totals 17 residues. Germline V CDR1 and CDR2: SGHAT, FQNNGV. V shed 4 bases and J shed 2 bases, with 20 bases lying between them. The CDR3 loop is CASSSVLGGGQQETQYF. CDR3 nucleotides: TGTGCCAGCAGCTCCGTTTTGGGAGGGGGACAGCAAGAGACCCAGTACTTC.

V usage is TRBV27 and J usage is TRBJ2-1; 10 bases are shared with TRBD1. Germline CDR1 MNHEY, CDR2 SMNVEV (reference sequence). The CDR3 spans 15 residues. V was pared by 6 bases and J by 4 bases, with 6 bases of the junction left unmatched. CDR3 residues: CASSGRDRGYNEQFF. CDR3 DNA: TGTGCCAGCAGCGGACGGGACAGGGGATACAATGAGCAGTTCTTC.

This sequence joins TRBV5-1 and TRBJ2-7; D may be TRBD1 (5 bases). V lost 0 bases and J lost 0, with 13 bases in between. The length of the CDR3 is 16 residues. The germline gives CDR1 SGHRS, CDR2 YFSETQ. The CDR3 sequence is CASSLERGWASYEQYF. The CDR3 region has the DNA TGCGCCAGCAGCTTGGAAAGGGGTTGGGCCTCCTACGAGCAGTACTTC.

The chain joins TRBV28 to TRBJ2-5; 8 nucleotides align to TRBD2. The CDR3 has 16 amino acids. V was clipped by 7 bases and J by 2 bases; unmatched bases: 12. Per germline, CDR1 MDHEN and CDR2 SYDVKM. In nucleotides, the CDR3 is TGTGCCAGCACCGGTGGAGCTAGCGGGCTTCAAGAGACCCAGTACTTC. Its translation is CASTGGASGLQETQYF.

The chain links TRBV7-8 to TRBJ1-2; D perhaps matches TRBD1 (6 bases). CDR1 SGHVS and CDR2 FQNEAQ come from the germline V gene. V shed 1 base and J shed 1 base, with 25 bases lying between them. This CDR3 spans 20 amino acids. The CDR3 region is CASSLEGKGHSRIVNYGYTF. As DNA, the CDR3 is TGTGCCAGCAGCTTAGAAGGAAAGGGACACTCAAGAATCGTTAACTATGGCTACACCTTC.

The chain couples TRBV5-6 to TRBJ2-7, with 9 bases aligning to TRBD2. J gave up 2 bases and V 0 bases, and 9 bases lay outside the gene matches. The CDR3 is 17 residues long. Germline loops: CDR1 SGHDT, CDR2 YYEEEE. The CDR3 DNA is TGTGCCAGCAGCTTGGGCCCTAGCGGGATAAGGACCTACGAGCAGTACTTC. Protein: CASSLGPSGIRTYEQYF.

The chain couples TRBV7-6 to TRBJ2-3; D possibly corresponds to TRBD2 (5 bases). V lost 0 bases to trimming and J lost 4 bases, with 8 bases between them. Per the germline V gene, CDR1 is SGHVS and CDR2 is FNYEAQ. The CDR3 runs to 14 residues. The CDR3 here is CASSLAAGADTQYF. CDR3 coding DNA: TGTGCCAGCAGCTTAGCCGCGGGCGCAGATACGCAGTATTTT.

The chain joins TRBV15 to TRBJ2-1; no clear D gene. The CDR3 contains 12 residues. Germline V CDR1 and CDR2: LNHNV, YYDKDF (reference sequence). V was trimmed by 1 base and J by 9 bases, leaving 7 bases between them. CDR3 sequence reads: CATSRVAGEQFF. The CDR3 DNA sequence: TGTGCCACCAGCAGAGTGGCTGGTGAGCAGTTCTTC.

The chain couples TRBV6-4 to TRBJ2-1; 7 positions agree with TRBD2. The CDR3 consists of 17 residues. V trimming: 0 bases; J trimming: 1 base; junction bases outside the gene matches: 6. Germline CDR1 and CDR2: MRHNA and SNTAGT. The CDR3 region is CASSDSSGGRSYNEQFF. The CDR3 DNA sequence: TGTGCCAGCAGTGACTCTTCGGGAGGCCGATCCTACAATGAGCAGTTCTTC.